These T cell receptor beta chains were read from a single sample in a study of T cell responses to AZD1222 COVID-19 vaccine. Only in-frame clones appear in the TCRdb table, and some are missing; sequencing was by immunoSEQ multiplex PCR. The data contain more than 85,000 clones, roughly 90% of them singletons. This material consisted of peripheral blood, taken on day 0 of AZD1222 vaccination. All receptors come from an adult in good health. CDR3s include the opening cysteine and the closing phenylalanine or tryptophan. A D gene is named only where the DNA matches it firmly. Only part of the rows carry a size: once, few, many, or a class if the clone is expanded.

D	V	size	J	DNA	CDR3
NA	TRBV18	NA	TRBJ2-4	TGTGCCAGCTCACCAAACCGGGAAACAAAATGGGGCAAAAACATTCAGTACTTC	CASSPNRETKWGKNIQYF
NA	TRBV27	NA	TRBJ2-3	TGTGCCAGCAGTCCAGTAAGGCCGACAGATACGCAGTATTTT	CASSPVRPTDTQYF
NA	TRBV5-4	NA	TRBJ1-1	TGTGCCAGCAGCTTGGGTTCCGTAGGTTTCACTGAAGCTTTCTTT	CASSLGSVGFTEAFF
NA	TRBV6-1	NA	TRBJ1-1	TGTGCCAGCAGTGAATATACACTTGGCGGCACTGAAGCTTTCTTT	CASSEYTLGGTEAFF
NA	TRBV9	NA	TRBJ2-2	TGTGCCAGCAGCGTAGATCCGGTTAACACCGGGGAGCTGTTTTTT	CASSVDPVNTGELFF
NA	TRBV7-9	NA	TRBJ1-1	TGTGCCAGCAGCCCGGTGCCCGTGAGGAACACTGAAGCTTTCTTT	CASSPVPVRNTEAFF
NA	TRBV7-8	NA	TRBJ2-1	TGTGCCAGCAGCTTAGCGGTAGGGCAAGCCTACAATGAGCAGTTCTTC	CASSLAVGQAYNEQFF
TRBD1	TRBV29-1	once	TRBJ1-2	TGCAGCGTTGAAGAGACAGGGGGAGACTATGGCTACACCTTC	CSVEETGGDYGYTF
NA	TRBV10-3	NA	TRBJ1-1	TGTGCCATCAGTAGGGGGTCAATGAACACTGAAGCTTTCTTT	CAISRGSMNTEAFF
NA	TRBV21-1	NA	TRBJ1-5	NA	CASSKAFARGVGGGNQPQHF
NA	TRBV5-4	NA	TRBJ1-2	TGTGCCAGCAGCAACGGGGGGGGAGACTATGGCTACACCTTC	CASSNGGGDYGYTF
NA	TRBV4-1	NA	TRBJ2-7	TGCGCCAGCAGCCAAGATCGGGCAGGGGCTTCCTACGAGCAGTACTTC	CASSQDRAGASYEQYF
NA	TRBV3-1/TRBV3-2	NA	TRBJ1-2	TGTGCCAGCAGCCCTTGGGCGACTGATGGCTACACCTTC	CASSPWATDGYTF
NA	TRBV6-5	NA	TRBJ2-2	TGTGCCAGCACCCCACAGGGAACCGGGGAGCTGTTTTTT	CASTPQGTGELFF
TRBD1	TRBV4-1	NA	TRBJ2-2	TGCGCCAGCAGCCAGGGACAGGGGGCGATACTAGCGGGTCCGAACACCGGGGAGCTGTTTTTT	CASSQGQGAILAGPNTGELFF
NA	TRBV5-6	NA	TRBJ1-2	TGCGCCAGCAGAGGGCGGGAGCATCGAACTCCTGGCTATGGCTACACCTTC	CASRGREHRTPGYGYTF
TRBD2	TRBV15	NA	TRBJ2-1	TGTGCCACCAGCAGAGGTAGCGGGGGGCGACCCAATGAGCAGTTCTTC	CATSRGSGGRPNEQFF
TRBD1	TRBV27	NA	TRBJ2-5	TGTGCCAGCAGTTTTCGGACAGGGGGAGAGACCCAGTACTTC	CASSFRTGGETQYF
TRBD1	TRBV18	NA	TRBJ2-2	TGTGCCAGCTCACCCCAGACAGGGACGAGGACAGCGACCGGGGAGCTGTTTTTT	CASSPQTGTRTATGELFF
NA	TRBV5-1	NA	TRBJ2-7	TGCGCCAGCAGCTTAAGAGGGCCACACGAGCAGTACTTC	CASSLRGPHEQYF
NA	TRBV18	NA	TRBJ1-1	TGTGCCAGCTCACCACACTGGAACACTGAAGCTTTCTTT	CASSPHWNTEAFF
TRBD1	TRBV7-8	NA	TRBJ2-3	TGTGCCAGCAGCAAAGGGACAGGGGCCGGCACAGATACGCAGTATTTT	CASSKGTGAGTDTQYF
TRBD2	TRBV7-2	NA	TRBJ2-1	TGTGCCAGCAGAATAGCGGGAGTCAATGAGCAGTTCTTC	CASRIAGVNEQFF
NA	TRBV6-2/TRBV6-3	NA	TRBJ1-1	TGTGCCAGCAGCCACCGGACAGCTGAAGCTTTCTTT	CASSHRTAEAFF
NA	TRBV11-1	once	TRBJ2-7	TGTGCCAGCAGCTTAAGGAGGGGGTCCTACGAGCAGTACTTC	CASSLRRGSYEQYF
NA	TRBV9	NA	TRBJ1-1	TGTGCCAGCAGGCGGGTGCCTGAAGCTTTCTTT	CASRRVPEAFF
TRBD2	TRBV7-8	NA	TRBJ2-5	TGTGCCAGCAGCACACGGGGGGATGGGACCCAGTACTTC	CASSTRGDGTQYF
NA	TRBV19	NA	TRBJ2-5	TGTGCCAGTAGTGAGGGACCCGGGTACCAAGAGACCCAGTACTTC	CASSEGPGYQETQYF
NA	TRBV27	NA	TRBJ1-2	TGTGCCAGCACCCGGTCGGGGGACTTTAACTATGGCTACACCTTC	CASTRSGDFNYGYTF
NA	TRBV4-2	NA	TRBJ2-2	TGTGCCAGCAGCCTACGGAGCCCGGCGGGCACCGGGGAGCTGTTTTTT	CASSLRSPAGTGELFF
NA	TRBV6-1	NA	TRBJ1-1	TGTGCCAGCAGTGAAGGAAGGCGGCAATACACTGAAGCTTTCTTT	CASSEGRRQYTEAFF